The clone carrying this T cell receptor beta chain was seen only a few times. The antigen is undetermined. The CDR3 spans 16 residues. Germline assignment: CDR1 SQVTM and CDR2 ANQGSEA. J gave up 1 base and V 1 base, and 8 bases lay outside the gene matches. This sample is drawn from a study of CD8 T cells in ankylosing spondylitis. Broader study findings: The study identified a TCR beta motif of 7 or 8 highly homologous variants that appeared characteristic of ankylosing spondylitis blood.

TCRdb re-analysed the 5' RACE reads in MiXCR, keeping a single row per CDR3 protein. Among around 490,000 distinct CDR3 sequences listed, about 5.7% were seen once. The TCR originated in a male donor with ankylosing spondylitis. Sequencing was done on a sample of blood, either unsorted or a sorted T cell fraction (not recorded which). The V gene is TRBV29-1, the J gene TRBJ1-1; 8 bases map to TRBD1. CDR3 loop: CSVEGIPGQANTEAFF. The CDR3 DNA is TGCAGCGTTGAAGGTATACCGGGACAGGCGAACACTGAAGCTTTCTTT.